These T cell receptor beta chains were read from a single sample in a study of ipilimumab plus nivolumab after autologous stem cell transplantation. Profiling relied on immunoSEQ multiplex PCR, and the TCRdb table lists in-frame clones only, not all of them. The sample has some 24,000 clones; roughly 86% are singletons. The source was PBMCs, collected in a trial of ipilimumab plus nivolumab as post-transplant consolidation. These TCRs come from a male donor with diffuse large B-cell lymphoma. CDR3s include the opening cysteine and the closing phenylalanine or tryptophan. A D gene is named only where the DNA matches it firmly. Clone size appears in some rows only: once, few, many, or a class for an expanded clone.

J | V | D | size | CDR3 | DNA
TRBJ2-6 | TRBV5-1 | . | . | CASSPGDTVNVLTF | TGCGCCAGCAGCCCTGGGGATACAGTCAACGTCCTGACTTTC
TRBJ1-4 | TRBV6-5 | . | . | CASSYGVGKLFF | TGTGCCAGCAGTTACGGGGTTGGAAAACTGTTTTTT
TRBJ2-1 | TRBV7-6 | TRBD1 | . | CASSFQTGGTYNEQFF | TGTGCCAGCAGCTTCCAGACAGGGGGTACTTACAATGAGCAGTTCTTC
TRBJ1-1 | TRBV13 | . | . | CASSPTGGGPNTEAFF | TGTGCCAGCAGCCCCACCGGGGGCGGACCGAACACTGAAGCTTTCTTT
TRBJ1-5 | TRBV5-5 | . | . | CASNKNQPQHF | TGTGCCAGCAACAAAAATCAGCCCCAGCATTTT
TRBJ2-3 | TRBV5-1 | . | . | CASSRTTVMSTDTQYF | TGCGCCAGCAGCAGAACGACAGTTATGAGCACAGATACGCAGTATTTT
TRBJ1-1 | TRBV4-2 | . | . | CASSWEERGGTEAFF | TGTGCCAGCAGCTGGGAGGAGAGGGGAGGCACTGAAGCTTTCTTT
TRBJ2-5 | TRBV7-9 | . | . | CASSLDRRLETQYF | TGTGCCAGCAGCTTAGACAGGAGATTAGAGACCCAGTACTTC
TRBJ1-1 | TRBV2 | . | . | CASSAGFMNTEAFF | TGTGCCAGCAGTGCCGGGTTCATGAACACTGAAGCTTTCTTT
TRBJ2-5 | TRBV7-7 | . | . | CASSLDGTQETQYF | TGTGCCAGCAGCTTAGACGGGACTCAAGAGACCCAGTACTTC
TRBJ2-4 | TRBV1 | . | . | CTSSQVIEVFRNIQYF | TGCACCAGCAGCCAGGTAATAGAGGTGTTTAGGAACATTCAGTACTTC
TRBJ1-1 | TRBV6-5 | . | . | CANSSGATEAFF | TGTGCCAACTCCTCGGGGGCCACTGAAGCTTTCTTT
TRBJ2-7 | TRBV19 | TRBD1 | few | CASSPNRDRGKEEQYF | TGTGCCAGTAGTCCAAACCGGGACAGGGGCAAGGAGGAGCAGTACTTC
TRBJ1-1 | TRBV4-1 | . | . | CASSVAAWRVTEAFF | TGCGCCAGCAGCGTTGCGGCCTGGCGGGTCACTGAAGCTTTCTTT
TRBJ1-1 | TRBV12-5 | . | . | CASGLGQFDTEAFF | TGTGCTAGTGGTTTGGGGCAGTTCGACACTGAAGCTTTCTTT
TRBJ1-3 | TRBV6-6 | . | . | CASSDGAQGNTIYF | TGTGCCAGCAGCGACGGGGCTCAGGGAAACACCATATATTTT
TRBJ2-3 | TRBV5-1 | . | . | CASSAGRDDTQYF | TGCGCCAGCAGCGCCGGGCGGGATGATACGCAGTATTTT
TRBJ1-2 | TRBV7-2 | . | . | CASSLAHTNYGYTF | TGTGCCAGCAGCTTGGCGCACACCAACTATGGCTACACCTTC
TRBJ2-2 | TRBV2 | TRBD2 | . | CASRGGGGALAGELFF | TGTGCCAGCAGGGGTGGCGGGGGGGCGTTGGCCGGGGAGCTGTTTTTT
TRBJ2-7 | TRBV30 | . | . | CASRLHEGRRSYEQYF | TGTGCCTCCCGGTTGCACGAGGGCAGGCGCTCCTACGAGCAGTACTTC
TRBJ2-7 | TRBV27 | . | . | CASSLTAGEQYF | TGTGCCAGCAGTTTAACCGCAGGCGAGCAGTACTTC
TRBJ2-5 | TRBV7-2 | . | . | CASSLARGILETQYF | TGTGCCAGCAGCTTAGCAAGAGGGATCCTGGAGACCCAGTACTTC
TRBJ2-3 | TRBV12-5 | TRBD2 | . | CASGPGLAGKVGQYF | TGTGCTAGTGGCCCGGGACTAGCGGGGAAAGTGGGGCAGTATTTT
TRBJ2-3 | TRBV4-1 | TRBD1 | . | CASSQPRGAGGPDTQYF | TGCGCCAGCAGCCAACCCCGAGGGGCAGGGGGCCCAGATACGCAGTATTTT
TRBJ1-4 | TRBV4-1 | . | . | CASSQQDQANEKLFF | TGCGCCAGCAGCCAGCAGGATCAGGCTAATGAAAAACTGTTTTTT
TRBJ1-1 | TRBV28 | . | once | CASSVGGTEAFF | TGTGCCAGCAGTGTAGGGGGCACTGAAGCTTTCTTT
TRBJ1-5 | TRBV15 | . | once | CATSSWGQGQPQHF | TGTGCCACCAGCAGCTGGGGGCAGGGTCAGCCCCAGCATTTT
TRBJ2-5 | TRBV6-1 | . | . | CASSDGGSQETQYF | TGTGCCAGCAGTGACGGTGGTAGCCAAGAGACCCAGTACTTC
TRBJ1-2 | TRBV19 | . | . | CASSSELGVGYTF | TGTGCCAGTAGTTCAGAGCTTGGGGTTGGCTACACCTTC
TRBJ1-2 | TRBV19 | . | . | CASLGGSFYGYTF | TGTGCCAGCCTCGGGGGTAGCTTTTATGGCTACACCTTC
TRBJ1-5 | TRBV11-2 | . | . | CASSLATNPAQPQHF | TGTGCCAGCAGCTTAGCGACCAACCCAGCTCAGCCCCAGCATTTT
TRBJ1-2 | TRBV4-1 | . | . | CASSPSGRGNGRYGYTF | TGCGCCAGCAGCCCAAGCGGCAGGGGCAACGGAAGGTATGGCTACACCTTC
TRBJ1-4 | TRBV4-3 | . | . | CASSQDNRGGKLFF | TGCGCCAGCAGCCAAGATAATCGGGGGGGAAAACTGTTTTTT
TRBJ1-6 | TRBV6-5 | TRBD1 | . | CASSRDRGLLSPLHF | TGTGCCAGCAGCCGAGACAGGGGGCTTTTATCACCCCTCCACTTT
TRBJ1-4 | TRBV29-1 | . | once | CSVELGEREKLFF | TGCAGCGTTGAATTGGGGGAGCGGGAAAAACTGTTTTTT
TRBJ2-1 | TRBV4-1 | TRBD2 | . | CASSQETSGGREQFF | TGCGCCAGCAGCCAAGAGACTAGCGGGGGTAGGGAGCAGTTCTTC
TRBJ2-3 | TRBV12-5 | . | . | CASGPNRPGTDTQYF | TGTGCTAGTGGTCCTAATCGACCCGGCACAGATACGCAGTATTTT
TRBJ1-2 | TRBV27 | . | . | CASSAAGVTHYGYTF | TGTGCCAGCAGTGCGGCGGGAGTGACCCACTATGGCTACACCTTC
TRBJ2-3 | TRBV5-4 | . | . | CASSLRGKDTQYF | TGTGCCAGCAGCTTGCGTGGGAAAGATACGCAGTATTTT
TRBJ1-2 | TRBV9 | . | . | CASSVGTPGYGYTF | TGTGCCAGCAGCGTGGGGACGCCAGGCTATGGCTACACCTTC
TRBJ1-1 | TRBV5-4 | TRBD1 | . | CASLRRGGTEAFF | TGTGCCAGTCTACGCAGGGGGGGCACTGAAGCTTTCTTT
TRBJ1-4 | TRBV4-1 | . | . | CASSPADSNEKLFF | TGCGCCAGCAGCCCGGCCGACAGTAATGAAAAACTGTTTTTT
TRBJ2-5 | TRBV11-2 | . | . | CASSQGPGAGNGETQYF | TGTGCCAGCAGCCAAGGCCCGGGGGCGGGGAACGGGGAGACCCAGTACTTC
TRBJ2-1 | TRBV5-6 | . | . | CASSLYGSREQFF | TGTGCCAGCAGCTTGTACGGTAGTCGGGAGCAGTTCTTC
TRBJ1-4 | TRBV9 | . | . | CASSVGGGATNEKLFF | TGTGCCAGCAGCGTAGGAGGGGGTGCAACTAATGAAAAACTGTTTTTT
TRBJ2-1 | TRBV15 | TRBD2 | . | CATSVGLETNEQFF | TGTGCCACCAGCGTGGGACTAGAGACCAATGAGCAGTTCTTC
TRBJ2-7 | TRBV7-9 | . | . | CASSGRTASSYEQYF | TGTGCCAGCTCCGGAAGGACGGCAAGCTCCTACGAGCAGTACTTC
TRBJ1-2 | TRBV5-8 | . | . | CASIKTGTANYGYTF | TGTGCCAGCATCAAAACCGGGACTGCTAACTATGGCTACACCTTC
TRBJ2-5 | TRBV27 | TRBD2 | . | CASSAGTSRETQYF | TGTGCCAGCAGTGCCGGGACTAGTCGGGAGACCCAGTACTTC
TRBJ2-3 | TRBV13 | TRBD2 | once | CASSLYGGDTDTQYF | TGTGCCAGCAGCTTATACGGGGGGGACACAGATACGCAGTATTTT